This T cell receptor (beta chain) was recorded in a study of T cells in Graves' hyperthyroidism and ophthalmopathy. Study-level points and caveats: Ophthalmopathy was identified by the model a median around 6 months ahead of onset.

V lost 7 bases to trimming and J lost 4 bases, with 25 bases between them. Germline CDR1 and CDR2: MDHEN and SYDVKM. This CDR3 region has 17 residues. It was RNA transcripts that yielded the amplified TCR beta CDR3 regions. A first-round RT-PCR of the TCR CDR3 used the HTBI primer set. TCRdb used MiXCR to reprocess the multiplex PCR reads, holding one entry per CDR3 protein. The data contain 200,000 to 300,000 distinct CDR3 sequences, about 25% of them singletons. This clonotype was counted at least ten times. What it binds is not known. A NOSPECS grade of at least 4, a Clinical Activity Score of at least 3 and duration under 3 months were recorded in ophthalmopathy patients.

Sequenced material: blood. The rearrangement joins TRBV28 to TRBJ1-2, with D tentatively TRBD1 (5 bases). The clonotype was recovered from a woman aged 40 to 49 with Graves' ophthalmopathy. In DNA form, the CDR3 reads TGTGCCAGCACCCTTGGGGGGATAGTAACGAGCGGCTATGGCTACACCTTC. It codes for CASTLGGIVTSGYGYTF.